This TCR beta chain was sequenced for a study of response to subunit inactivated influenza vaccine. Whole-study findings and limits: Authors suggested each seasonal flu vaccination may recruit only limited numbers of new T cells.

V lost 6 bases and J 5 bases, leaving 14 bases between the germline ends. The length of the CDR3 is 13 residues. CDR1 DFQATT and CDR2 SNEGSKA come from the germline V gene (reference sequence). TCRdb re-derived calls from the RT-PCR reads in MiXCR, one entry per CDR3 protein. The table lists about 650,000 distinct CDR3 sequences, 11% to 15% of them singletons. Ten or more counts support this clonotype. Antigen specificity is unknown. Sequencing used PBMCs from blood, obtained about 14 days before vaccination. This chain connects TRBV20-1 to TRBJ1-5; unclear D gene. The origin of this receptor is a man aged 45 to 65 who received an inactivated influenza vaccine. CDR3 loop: CSADPGVDQPQHF. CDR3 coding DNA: TGCAGTGCGGATCCCGGGGTAGATCAGCCCCAGCATTTT.